In this sample, the clone carrying this T cell receptor (beta chain) turned up a few times. Its target is unknown. Unique molecular identifiers were incorporated during preparation of the TCRbeta library. TCRdb reanalysed the PCR reads using MiXCR and keeps one entry per CDR3 protein. In the table there are around 800,000 distinct CDR3 sequences, under 20% of which are singletons. The data were obtained in a study of T-cell reconstitution after alpha-beta-depleted transplantation in children. General study points: Reported findings indicate that, about two months after transplant, alpha-beta T cells came from several hundred expanded clones, which were derived from non-depleted graft cells.

This CDR3 has 15 amino acids. The J segment lost 3 bases and the V segment lost 1 base, leaving 6 bases of the junction unmatched. The V gene's germline CDR1 is DFQATT and CDR2 SNEGSKA (reference sequence). The V and J genes are TRBV20-1 and TRBJ2-3; 8 nucleotides match TRBD2. The receptor comes from a male patient younger than 18 who had a stem cell transplant for acute lymphoblastic leukemia, so the T cells may come from the graft donor. Sequenced material: PBMCs, mostly from graft donor cells, taken 360 days after TCRalphabeta/CD19-depleted stem cell transplant. CDR3 DNA sequence: TGCAGTGCTAGAGGATGGACTAGCCGGACAGATACGCAGTATTTT. It codes for CSARGWTSRTDTQYF.